This is a list of T cell receptor beta chains from one sample in a study of cytomegalovirus exposure and HLA in healthy donors. Assay used: immunoSEQ multiplex PCR; TCRdb lists only in-frame clones, some missing. This sample has approximately 150,000 clones, with about 80% found just once. The source material was PBMCs. These receptors were obtained from a woman aged 50 to 60 in good health and CMV-seronegative. The CDR3 runs from the conserved cysteine through the conserved F or W. The order of the fields is D gene, clone size, J gene, V gene, CDR3 protein, CDR3 DNA. D genes are given only for firm matches. Size tells how often a clone was seen (once, few, many) or the class of an expanded clone, and some rows leave it out.

D gene: .
clone size: .
J gene: TRBJ1-3
V gene: TRBV6-5
CDR3 protein: CASSRGSGNTIYF
CDR3 DNA: TGTGCCAGCAGCAGGGGCTCTGGAAACACCATATATTTT

D gene: TRBD1
clone size: .
J gene: TRBJ2-7
V gene: TRBV6-5
CDR3 protein: CASSYFAGQGYEQYF
CDR3 DNA: TGTGCCAGCAGTTACTTCGCGGGACAGGGCTACGAGCAGTACTTC

D gene: TRBD1
clone size: few
J gene: TRBJ1-1
V gene: TRBV7-9
CDR3 protein: CASGDWTGLTEAFF
CDR3 DNA: TGTGCCAGCGGGGATTGGACAGGTCTCACTGAAGCTTTCTTT

D gene: .
clone size: .
J gene: TRBJ2-3
V gene: TRBV4-3
CDR3 protein: CASSPGAEDTQYF
CDR3 DNA: TGCGCCAGCAGCCCTGGGGCGGAGGATACGCAGTATTTT

D gene: TRBD1
clone size: .
J gene: TRBJ1-5
V gene: TRBV5-8
CDR3 protein: CASSEGDSSNQPQHF
CDR3 DNA: TGTGCCAGCAGCGAGGGGGACAGTAGCAATCAGCCCCAGCATTTT

D gene: TRBD1
clone size: .
J gene: TRBJ1-2
V gene: TRBV7-2
CDR3 protein: CASTRQGEGRYGYTF
CDR3 DNA: TGTGCCAGCACTAGACAGGGAGAGGGGAGATATGGCTACACCTTC

D gene: .
clone size: once
J gene: TRBJ1-1
V gene: TRBV5-6
CDR3 protein: CASSSTVSTEAFF
CDR3 DNA: TGTGCCAGCAGCTCGACAGTGAGCACTGAAGCTTTCTTT

D gene: .
clone size: once
J gene: TRBJ1-1
V gene: TRBV23-1
CDR3 protein: CASSQDGLNTEAFF
CDR3 DNA: TGCGCCAGCAGTCAAGACGGGTTGAACACTGAAGCTTTCTTT

D gene: TRBD1
clone size: .
J gene: TRBJ1-2
V gene: TRBV19
CDR3 protein: CASSPLDRFLVVTF
CDR3 DNA: TGTGCCAGTAGTCCCTTGGACAGGTTTTTGGTGGTTACCTTC

D gene: .
clone size: .
J gene: TRBJ2-2
V gene: TRBV5-4
CDR3 protein: CASINYASGRTGELFF
CDR3 DNA: TGTGCCAGCATCAATTACGCGTCAGGAAGGACCGGGGAGCTGTTTTTT

D gene: TRBD1
clone size: .
J gene: TRBJ2-2
V gene: TRBV7-2
CDR3 protein: CASSDRGPGELFF
CDR3 DNA: TGTGCCAGCAGCGACAGGGGCCCCGGGGAGCTGTTTTTT

D gene: TRBD1
clone size: few
J gene: TRBJ1-3
V gene: TRBV6-5
CDR3 protein: CASRKGQPGNTIYF
CDR3 DNA: TGTGCCAGCCGTAAGGGACAGCCAGGAAACACCATATATTTT

D gene: TRBD2
clone size: .
J gene: TRBJ2-1
V gene: TRBV6-5
CDR3 protein: CASSSLAGSSYNEQFF
CDR3 DNA: TGTGCCAGCAGTTCTTTAGCGGGGAGCTCCTACAATGAGCAGTTCTTC

D gene: TRBD2
clone size: .
J gene: TRBJ2-3
V gene: TRBV9
CDR3 protein: CASSVGGRDTDTQYF
CDR3 DNA: TGTGCCAGCAGCGTAGGCGGGAGGGACACAGATACGCAGTATTTT

D gene: .
clone size: .
J gene: TRBJ2-1
V gene: TRBV10-3
CDR3 protein: CAISGQGNEQFF
CDR3 DNA: TGTGCCATCAGTGGGCAGGGCAATGAGCAGTTCTTC

D gene: .
clone size: few
J gene: TRBJ1-1
V gene: TRBV5-4
CDR3 protein: CASSLSPTPTLNTEAFF
CDR3 DNA: TGTGCCAGCAGCTTAAGTCCGACACCTACCCTGAACACTGAAGCTTTCTTT

D gene: TRBD1
clone size: .
J gene: TRBJ1-2
V gene: TRBV6-5
CDR3 protein: CASSYHGTGGGYGYTF
CDR3 DNA: TGTGCCAGCAGTTACCATGGGACAGGGGGTGGTTATGGCTACACCTTC

D gene: TRBD1
clone size: .
J gene: TRBJ2-3
V gene: TRBV5-4
CDR3 protein: CASRSGTGLLDTQYF
CDR3 DNA: TGTGCCAGCCGATCCGGGACAGGACTTCTCGATACGCAGTATTTT

D gene: TRBD2
clone size: .
J gene: TRBJ2-1
V gene: TRBV7-7
CDR3 protein: CASSLGTSGRYNEQFF
CDR3 DNA: TGTGCTAGCAGCTTAGGGACTAGCGGGAGGTACAATGAGCAGTTCTTC

D gene: .
clone size: .
J gene: TRBJ2-3
V gene: TRBV7-2
CDR3 protein: CASSTGVTGWSTDTQYF
CDR3 DNA: TGTGCCAGCAGCACAGGAGTGACAGGTTGGAGCACAGATACGCAGTATTTT

D gene: TRBD1
clone size: .
J gene: TRBJ1-1
V gene: TRBV5-1
CDR3 protein: CASSPRQGFTEAFF
CDR3 DNA: TGCGCCAGCAGCCCGAGACAGGGTTTCACTGAAGCTTTCTTT

D gene: .
clone size: .
J gene: TRBJ2-3
V gene: TRBV5-4
CDR3 protein: CASSLPTGRGSTDTQYF
CDR3 DNA: TGTGCCAGCAGCTTGCCAACAGGGAGGGGGAGCACAGATACGCAGTATTTT

D gene: .
clone size: .
J gene: TRBJ2-5
V gene: TRBV4-1
CDR3 protein: CASSQGYTETQYF
CDR3 DNA: TGCGCCAGCAGCCAAGGGTACACAGAGACCCAGTACTTC

D gene: .
clone size: .
J gene: TRBJ1-2
V gene: TRBV28
CDR3 protein: CASSLGQFYGYTF
CDR3 DNA: TGTGCCAGCAGTTTAGGACAGTTCTATGGCTACACCTTC

D gene: .
clone size: .
J gene: TRBJ1-2
V gene: TRBV19
CDR3 protein: CATLSLVRNYGYTF
CDR3 DNA: TGTGCCACCCTCTCCTTGGTACGGAACTATGGCTACACCTTC

D gene: TRBD2
clone size: .
J gene: TRBJ2-7
V gene: TRBV4-1
CDR3 protein: CASSRGYLAEMTYEQYF
CDR3 DNA: TGCGCCAGCAGCCGCGGCTATCTAGCGGAGATGACCTACGAGCAGTACTTC

D gene: .
clone size: .
J gene: TRBJ1-1
V gene: TRBV14
CDR3 protein: CASSPYTEAFF
CDR3 DNA: TGTGCCAGCAGCCCTTACACTGAAGCTTTCTTT

D gene: .
clone size: .
J gene: TRBJ2-7
V gene: TRBV4-3
CDR3 protein: CASSQGPQGSEQYF
CDR3 DNA: TGCGCCAGCAGCCAAGGCCCACAGGGCAGCGAGCAGTACTTC

D gene: TRBD2
clone size: .
J gene: TRBJ2-5
V gene: TRBV4-1
CDR3 protein: CASSQDRGLAGTKETQYF
CDR3 DNA: TGCGCCAGCAGCCAAGATCGGGGACTAGCGGGGACTAAAGAGACCCAGTACTTC

D gene: TRBD2
clone size: few
J gene: TRBJ2-4
V gene: TRBV9
CDR3 protein: CASSEYLAAGIQYF
CDR3 DNA: TGTGCCAGCAGCGAATACCTAGCGGCAGGCATTCAGTACTTC

D gene: .
clone size: once
J gene: TRBJ2-1
V gene: TRBV14
CDR3 protein: CASSQDLWWQGNNEQFF
CDR3 DNA: TGTGCCAGCAGCCAAGACCTGTGGTGGCAGGGCAACAATGAGCAGTTCTTC

D gene: .
clone size: .
J gene: TRBJ1-6
V gene: TRBV28
CDR3 protein: CASSLDSPPSYNSPLHF
CDR3 DNA: TGTGCCAGCAGCCTAGATTCTCCCCCCTCCTATAATTCACCCCTCCACTTT

D gene: .
clone size: .
J gene: TRBJ2-7
V gene: TRBV28
CDR3 protein: CASSSPLLSYEQYF
CDR3 DNA: TGTGCCAGCAGTTCCCCGTTATTATCCTACGAGCAGTACTTC

D gene: TRBD1
clone size: .
J gene: TRBJ1-2
V gene: TRBV6-6
CDR3 protein: CASSSDRIYGYTF
CDR3 DNA: TGTGCCAGCAGTTCGGACAGGATTTATGGCTACACCTTC

D gene: TRBD2
clone size: few
J gene: TRBJ2-1
V gene: TRBV11-1
CDR3 protein: CASSLGGSGSGYNEQFF
CDR3 DNA: TGTGCCAGCAGCCTCGGAGGTAGCGGGAGTGGTTACAATGAGCAGTTCTTC

D gene: .
clone size: .
J gene: TRBJ2-2
V gene: TRBV7-9
CDR3 protein: CASSLTQGTGELFF
CDR3 DNA: TGTGCCAGCAGCTTGACCCAGGGGACCGGGGAGCTGTTTTTT

D gene: .
clone size: .
J gene: TRBJ2-7
V gene: TRBV29-1
CDR3 protein: CSVDLGGKSSYEQYF
CDR3 DNA: TGCAGCGTTGACCTCGGCGGAAAAAGCTCCTACGAGCAGTACTTC

D gene: .
clone size: .
J gene: TRBJ2-6
V gene: TRBV19
CDR3 protein: CASSLGVSLSGANVLTF
CDR3 DNA: TGTGCCAGTAGCCTGGGAGTGTCGCTCTCTGGGGCCAACGTCCTGACTTTC

D gene: .
clone size: .
J gene: TRBJ2-7
V gene: TRBV6-5
CDR3 protein: CASSYSQGGIYERYF
CDR3 DNA: TGTGCCAGCAGTTACTCGCAGGGTGGAATCTACGAGCGGTACTTC

D gene: .
clone size: .
J gene: TRBJ2-5
V gene: TRBV9
CDR3 protein: CASSVGQGSVETQYF
CDR3 DNA: TGTGCCAGCAGCGTAGGGCAGGGGTCAGTGGAGACCCAGTACTTC

D gene: .
clone size: .
J gene: TRBJ1-1
V gene: TRBV19
CDR3 protein: CASRTGWPEAFF
CDR3 DNA: TGTGCCAGTAGGACGGGTTGGCCTGAAGCTTTCTTT

D gene: .
clone size: .
J gene: TRBJ1-5
V gene: TRBV18
CDR3 protein: CASSPQGGANSQPQHF
CDR3 DNA: TGTGCCAGCTCACCTCAAGGGGGGGCTAACAGTCAGCCCCAGCATTTT

D gene: .
clone size: few
J gene: TRBJ2-3
V gene: TRBV29-1
CDR3 protein: CSATTGTDTQYF
CDR3 DNA: TGCAGCGCAACGACAGGCACAGATACGCAGTATTTT

D gene: .
clone size: .
J gene: TRBJ2-1
V gene: TRBV11-2
CDR3 protein: CASSLVTARNEQFF
CDR3 DNA: TGTGCCAGCAGCTTAGTTACTGCGAGGAATGAGCAGTTCTTC

D gene: .
clone size: .
J gene: TRBJ2-7
V gene: TRBV5-1
CDR3 protein: CASSPRSAGDGSYEQYF
CDR3 DNA: TGCGCCAGCAGTCCTAGAAGCGCAGGGGACGGATCTTACGAGCAGTACTTC

D gene: TRBD1
clone size: .
J gene: TRBJ1-6
V gene: TRBV6-5
CDR3 protein: CASSRGNYNSPLHF
CDR3 DNA: TGTGCCAGCAGCAGGGGGAACTATAATTCACCCCTCCACTTT

D gene: .
clone size: .
J gene: TRBJ1-5
V gene: TRBV28
CDR3 protein: CASTFLRGSNQPQHF
CDR3 DNA: TGTGCCAGCACCTTTCTCCGCGGGAGCAATCAGCCCCAGCATTTT

D gene: .
clone size: .
J gene: TRBJ1-1
V gene: TRBV28
CDR3 protein: CASSSPGGGTEAFF
CDR3 DNA: TGTGCCAGCAGTTCCCCCGGTGGGGGGACTGAAGCTTTCTTT

D gene: TRBD1
clone size: .
J gene: TRBJ1-4
V gene: TRBV7-9
CDR3 protein: CASSPHGQGADEKLFF
CDR3 DNA: TGTGCCAGCAGCCCGCATGGACAGGGGGCGGATGAAAAACTGTTTTTT

D gene: TRBD2
clone size: .
J gene: TRBJ2-1
V gene: TRBV4-3
CDR3 protein: CASSQDGGGGYNEQFF
CDR3 DNA: TGCGCCAGCAGCCAAGATGGGGGCGGGGGGTACAATGAGCAGTTCTTC

D gene: .
clone size: .
J gene: TRBJ2-7
V gene: TRBV15
CDR3 protein: CATSRAPPREAEQYF
CDR3 DNA: TGTGCCACCAGCAGGGCCCCCCCCCGGGAAGCCGAGCAGTACTTC

D gene: .
clone size: .
J gene: TRBJ1-1
V gene: TRBV7-2
CDR3 protein: CATAGYTEAFF
CDR3 DNA: TGTGCCACCGCGGGTTACACTGAAGCTTTCTTT

D gene: TRBD1
clone size: few
J gene: TRBJ2-2
V gene: TRBV6-1
CDR3 protein: CASRRTGVNTGELFF
CDR3 DNA: TGTGCCAGCAGGAGGACAGGAGTGAACACCGGGGAGCTGTTTTTT

D gene: .
clone size: .
J gene: TRBJ1-1
V gene: TRBV7-9
CDR3 protein: CASSLGGEDTEAFF
CDR3 DNA: TGTGCCAGCAGCTTAGGGGGAGAGGACACTGAAGCTTTCTTT

D gene: .
clone size: few
J gene: TRBJ1-5
V gene: TRBV28
CDR3 protein: CASSFPGGNQPQHF
CDR3 DNA: TGTGCCAGCAGTTTTCCCGGGGGCAATCAGCCCCAGCATTTT